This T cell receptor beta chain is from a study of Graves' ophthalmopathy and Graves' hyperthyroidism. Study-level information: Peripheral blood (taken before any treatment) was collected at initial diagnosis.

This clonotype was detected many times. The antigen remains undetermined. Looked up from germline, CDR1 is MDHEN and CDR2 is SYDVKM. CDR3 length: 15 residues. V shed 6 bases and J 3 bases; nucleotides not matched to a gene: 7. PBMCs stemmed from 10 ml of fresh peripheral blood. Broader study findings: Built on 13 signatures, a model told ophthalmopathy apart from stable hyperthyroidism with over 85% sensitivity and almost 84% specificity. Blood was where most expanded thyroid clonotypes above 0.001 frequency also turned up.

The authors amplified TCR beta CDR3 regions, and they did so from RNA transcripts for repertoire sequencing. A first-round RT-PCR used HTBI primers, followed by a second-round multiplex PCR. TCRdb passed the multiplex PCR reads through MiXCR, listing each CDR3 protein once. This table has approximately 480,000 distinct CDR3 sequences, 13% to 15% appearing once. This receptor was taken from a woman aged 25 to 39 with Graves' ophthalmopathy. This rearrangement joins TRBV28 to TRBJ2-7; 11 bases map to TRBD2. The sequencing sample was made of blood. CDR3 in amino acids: CASRPTSGSSYEQYF. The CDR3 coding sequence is TGTGCCAGCAGGCCCACTAGCGGGAGCAGCTACGAGCAGTACTTC.